The clone carrying this T cell receptor beta chain was detected many times. Its specificity is not known. The sample belongs to a study of identical twins. Findings and caveats of the study: Zero-insertion results could be subject to partial confounding by invariant MAIT and iNKT cells.

This CDR3 spans 17 amino acids. The germline V gene encodes CDR1 LGHDT and CDR2 YNNKEL (reference sequence). The germline V and J ends were trimmed by 1 base and 2 bases, with 14 bases remaining between them. TCRdb called the 5' RACE reads again in MiXCR, with one record for every CDR3 protein. Among a few hundred thousand distinct CDR3 sequences, more than 9% were seen once, and the ten largest hold under 3.5%. This same sample was also taken into another study, of yellow fever vaccine responses in identical twins. From that study: In identical twins, vaccine T cell responses appeared partly shared and partly individual.

Sequencing was carried out using PBMCs. The chain combines TRBV3-1 with TRBJ2-2, with D perhaps TRBD2 (6 bases). This receptor was obtained from a woman under 30 in good health. The CDR3: CASSQALLAINTGELFF. The CDR3 region has the DNA TGTGCCAGCAGCCAAGCCCTGCTAGCGATAAACACCGGGGAGCTGTTTTTT.